This TCR beta chain was sequenced for a study of T-cell reconstitution after alpha-beta-depleted transplantation in children. Study-level results: Hyperexpanded clones declined; after one year, newly produced T cells mostly supplied diversity.

With respect to this clonotype: What it recognizes is unknown. Since no conserved phenylalanine or tryptophan closes the CDR3, a read error is the likely cause.

This sample's TCRbeta library carried unique molecular identifier barcodes. TCRdb ran MiXCR on the PCR reads and lists one entry per CDR3 protein. The sample lists about a million distinct CDR3 sequences, around 30% occurring once. The receptor's source is a boy under two years old who had a stem cell transplant for SCID, so the T cells may come from the graft donor. This material consisted of PBMCs, mostly from graft donor cells, taken 360 days after TCRalphabeta/CD19-depleted stem cell transplant.

The CDR3 region has the DNA TGTGCCAGCAGCGTAGAGGACTCGGGGGCTCTACAGTACTCC. This translates into CASSVEDSGALQYS. The chain recombines TRBV9 with TRBJ2-7, with D perhaps being TRBD1 or TRBD2 (6 bases each). Germline V gives CDR1 SGDLS, CDR2 YYNGEE. V was cut by 0 bases and J by 10 bases, with 17 bases left in between. CDR3 length equals 14 residues.